Below, 22 T cell receptor beta chains from the same sample are listed, as sequenced in a study of identical twins. TCRdb used MiXCR to reprocess the 5' RACE reads, holding one entry per CDR3 protein. In the table there are a few hundred thousand distinct CDR3 sequences, 5.5% to 7.5% of which are singletons. The sample also formed part of further work on T cells expressing NK-cell markers.

The sample taken for sequencing was CD8+ T cells sorted from blood. Receptors were obtained from a woman between 18 and 29 years old in good health.

This clonotype was detected ten times or more. The rearrangement links TRBV11-2 to TRBJ2-3, with D unclear. V was cut by 3 bases and J by 4 bases, with 5 bases left in between. Germline loops: CDR1 SGHAT, CDR2 FQNNGV. This CDR3 region has 12 residues. In nucleotides, the CDR3 is TGTGCCAGCAGCTTTTCGGCAGATACGCAGTATTTT. This gives the protein CASSFSADTQYF. Drawing the rest from reference TRBV11-2 and TRBJ2-3, the complete variable domain is EAGVAQSPRYKIIEKRQSVAFWCNPISGHATLYWYQQILGQGPKLLIQFQNNGVVDDSQLPKDRFSAERLKGVDSTLKIQPAKLEDSAVYLCASSFSADTQYFGPGTRLTVL.

The V call is TRBV21-1, the J call TRBJ2-7; no check of the table's D call, TRBD1, against the DNA was made. TRBV21-1 is flagged as a pseudogene. CDR3 length: 15 amino acids. The CDR3 sequence is CASRKGQGRTYEQYF. Written as DNA, the CDR3 is TGTGCCAGCAGGAAGGGACAGGGGAGAACCTACGAGCAGTACTTC.

This clonotype occurred many times. V usage is TRBV11-2 and J usage is TRBJ2-2; D is unresolved. This CDR3 region has 11 residues. V was pared by 6 bases and J by 5 bases, with 4 bases between. Germline V lookup: CDR1 SGHAT, CDR2 FQNNGV. Here the CDR3 reads CASSSTGELFF. The CDR3 DNA reads TGTGCCAGCAGTTCTACCGGGGAGCTGTTTTTT.

The chain has TRBV27 and TRBJ2-1; D may be TRBD2 (7 bases). Germline V lookup: CDR1 MNHEY, CDR2 SMNVEV (reference sequence). V dropped 8 bases and J dropped 3 bases, with 17 bases sitting between them. This CDR3 comprises 15 residues. The DNA for the CDR3 is TGTGCCAGCGGGGAGGGGGGAGGTATCTACAATGAGCAGTTCTTC. Its translation: CASGEGGGIYNEQFF.

This clonotype was detected a few times. This rearrangement joins TRBV20-1 to TRBJ2-7; unclear D gene. Germline assignment: CDR1 DFQATT and CDR2 SNEGSKA (reference sequence). Trimming took off 5 bases at V and 6 bases at J, with 11 bases between the two ends. CDR3 length: 11 residues. Here the CDR3 DNA reads TGCAGTGCTCCCTACATGGGCGAGCAGTACTTC. Translating gives CSAPYMGEQYF.

This clonotype occurred a few times. The genes are TRBV27 and TRBJ2-5; 11 bases are shared with TRBD2. From germline, CDR1 is MNHEY and CDR2 SMNVEV (reference sequence). The length of the CDR3 is 15 residues. V lost 8 bases and J lost 3; bases outside the gene matches: 8. In DNA form, the CDR3 reads TGTGCCAGCCCGGGACTAGCGGAGTGGAAAGAGACCCAGTACTTC. Translated, it gives CASPGLAEWKETQYF.

A few counts support this clonotype. This chain links TRBV4-2 with TRBJ2-1; D is ambiguous. Germline loops: CDR1 LGHNA, CDR2 YNFKEQ. The CDR3 totals 14 residues. The germline V and J ends were trimmed by 1 base and 12 bases, with 16 bases remaining between them. The CDR3 DNA reads TGTGCCAGCAGCCAAGCCACCCCTGACTCGTGGCAGTTCTTC. Its translation: CASSQATPDSWQFF.

Concerning this clonotype: A much larger clone is a single base away; this may be a read error. The V and J genes are TRBV20-1 and TRBJ2-1; no reliable D call. The germline V gene encodes CDR1 DFQATT and CDR2 SNEGSKA (reference sequence). The CDR3 is 10 residues long. The CDR3 protein is CSARSDEKFF. The CDR3 DNA reads TGCAGTGCTAGATCCGATGAGAAGTTCTTC.

The genes are TRBV6-1 and TRBJ1-2, with a tentative D call TRBD1 (5 bases). The CDR3 runs to 15 residues. Trimming stripped 3 bases from V and 0 bases from J, with 11 bases between. The germline V gene has CDR1 MNHNS and CDR2 SASEGT. CDR3 region: CASSDRDVANYGYTF. DNA of the CDR3: TGTGCCAGCAGTGACCGGGACGTCGCTAACTATGGCTACACCTTC.

This clonotype has more than one count but fewer than ten. The V gene is TRBV19, the J gene TRBJ2-7, with 10 bases fitting TRBD1. J lost 3 bases, V lost 9 bases, and 5 bases had no gene match. The V gene's germline CDR1 is LNHDA and CDR2 SQIVND (reference sequence). The CDR3 sequence is 13 residues long. The DNA for the CDR3 is TGTGCCAGCACTGGACAGGGGGGCTACGAGCAGTACTTC. Its protein product is CASTGQGGYEQYF.

This clonotype was found many times. The chain carries TRBV5-5 and TRBJ2-1, with D possibly TRBD1 on 6 matching bases. V lost 0 bases, J lost 5 bases, and 6 bases lay in between. This CDR3 has 13 amino acids. Germline lookup yields CDR1 SGHKS and CDR2 YYEKEE (reference sequence). Written as DNA, the CDR3 is TGTGCCAGCAGCTTGGCAGGGGACAATGAGCAGTTCTTC. Translating gives CASSLAGDNEQFF.

This clonotype was recorded at least ten times. V is TRBV4-3 and J is TRBJ2-7; D is possibly TRBD2 (6 bases). CDR1 LGHNA and CDR2 YSLEER come from the germline V gene. This CDR3 contains 18 residues. V gave up 3 bases and J gave up 1 base, with 22 bases separating them. CDR3 protein: CASSQWPGGSYSSYEQYF. The DNA for the CDR3 is TGCGCCAGCAGCCAGTGGCCCGGAGGGTCCTACTCTTCCTACGAGCAGTACTTC.

The gene calls are TRBV12-3 or TRBV12-4 and TRBJ2-3; D uncertain. The CDR3 runs to 14 residues. V was pared by 3 bases and J by 0 bases, with 7 bases between. DNA of the CDR3: TGTGCCAGCAGTTTTGCTACTAGCACAGATACGCAGTATTTT. Its translation is CASSFATSTDTQYF.

This clonotype was observed at least ten times. CDR3 coding DNA: TGTGCCAGCAGTTTTGGATTCAGGGACGAGGGCTACACCTTC. It specifies CASSFGFRDEGYTF. The J gene is TRBJ1-2, the V gene TRBV12-3 or TRBV12-4; TRBD1 is a possible D gene (5 bases). The CDR3 length is 14 residues. V shed 3 bases and J shed 8 bases, with 16 bases lying between them.

V usage is TRBV6-4 and J usage is TRBJ2-3; no firm D call. There are 15 residues in the CDR3. Germline CDR1 reads MRHNA; CDR2 reads SNTAGT. V shed 0 bases and J shed 2 bases, with 9 bases lying between them. In nucleotides, the CDR3 is TGTGCCAGCAGTGACTCCAGCCGACCCACAGATACGCAGTATTTT. This sequence encodes CASSDSSRPTDTQYF.

J is TRBJ2-7 and V is TRBV3-1, with TRBD2 matching 7 bases. Germline-derived CDR1 and CDR2 are LGHDT and YNNKEL (reference sequence). Trimming took 0 bases from V and 3 from J; bases not matched to a gene: 5. The CDR3 covers 15 residues. CDR3 amino acids: CASSQDPSGGYEQYF. The CDR3 bases are TGTGCCAGCAGCCAAGATCCTAGCGGCGGCTACGAGCAGTACTTC.

The chain is built from TRBV9 and TRBJ1-2, with D maybe TRBD1 (6 bases). Germline loops: CDR1 SGDLS, CDR2 YYNGEE. With 0 bases removed from V and 3 bases from J, the gap between germline ends came to 15 bases. This CDR3 contains 16 residues. CDR3 in DNA: TGTGCCAGCAGCGTAGGAGGGGGTACCACTTACTATGGCTACACCTTC. Encoded protein: CASSVGGGTTYYGYTF.

This clonotype was observed a handful of times. The chain carries TRBV7-8 and TRBJ2-1, with D unclear. Germline lookup yields CDR1 SGHVS and CDR2 FQNEAQ. The germline V and J ends were trimmed by 6 bases and 7 bases, with 10 bases remaining between them. The CDR3 covers 12 residues. The CDR3: CASREVRNEQFF. DNA for the CDR3: TGTGCCAGCAGAGAGGTTCGGAATGAGCAGTTCTTC.

This clonotype was observed a few times. The V gene is TRBV27, the J gene TRBJ2-7; unclear D gene. The V end lost 3 bases, the J end lost 2 bases, and 11 bases lay between the germline ends. CDR1 and CDR2 from the germline V gene are MNHEY and SMNVEV (reference sequence). This CDR3 is 14 amino acids long. DNA of the CDR3: TGTGCCAGCAGTTTCTCAGGACCGACCTACGAGCAGTACTTC. It translates to CASSFSGPTYEQYF.

The chain couples TRBV15 to TRBJ2-1; D remains ambiguous. CDR3 length: 16 amino acids. Trimming removed 0 bases from V and 2 bases from J, with 11 bases in between. Germline V gene lookup returns CDR1 LNHNV and CDR2 YYDKDF (reference sequence). CDR3: CATSRDLRITYNEQFF. CDR3 coding DNA: TGTGCCACCAGCAGAGATTTGCGGATAACCTACAATGAGCAGTTCTTC. Supplemented by reference TRBV15 and TRBJ2-1, the full variable domain reads DAMVIQNPRYQVTQFGKPVTLSCSQTLNHNVMYWYQQKSSQAPKLLFHYYDKDFNNEADTPDNFQSRRPNTSFCFLDIRSPGLGDTAMYLCATSRDLRITYNEQFFGPGTRLTVL.

V is TRBV4-2 and J is TRBJ1-2; 8 bases are a match to TRBD1. Germline loops: CDR1 LGHNA, CDR2 YNFKEQ. Trimming removed 0 bases from V and 4 bases from J; junction bases left unmatched: 4. CDR3 size: 15 residues. CDR3 protein: CASSQDRDRGYGYTF. In DNA form, the CDR3 reads TGTGCCAGCAGCCAAGATAGAGACAGGGGCTATGGCTACACCTTC.

This clonotype came up a few times. The J gene is TRBJ2-1, the V gene TRBV29-1; D possibly uses TRBD1 or TRBD2 (5 bases each). Between the trimmed V and J ends, which lost 0 bases and 6 bases, there was a span of 15 bases. CDR1 and CDR2 (germline): SQVTM, ANQGSEA. The CDR3 has 15 residues. The CDR3 loop reads CSVEERDPFSNEQFF. The CDR3 DNA reads TGCAGCGTTGAAGAACGGGACCCATTTTCCAATGAGCAGTTCTTC.